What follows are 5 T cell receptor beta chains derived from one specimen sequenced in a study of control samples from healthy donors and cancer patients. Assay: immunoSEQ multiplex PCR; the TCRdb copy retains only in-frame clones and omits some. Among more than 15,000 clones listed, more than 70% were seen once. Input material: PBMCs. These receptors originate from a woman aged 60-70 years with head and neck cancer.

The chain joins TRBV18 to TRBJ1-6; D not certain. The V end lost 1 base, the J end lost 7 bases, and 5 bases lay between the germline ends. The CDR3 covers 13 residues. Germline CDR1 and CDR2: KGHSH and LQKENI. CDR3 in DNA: TGTGCCAGCTCACCACGGACCAATTCACCCCTCCACTTT. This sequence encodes CASSPRTNSPLHF.

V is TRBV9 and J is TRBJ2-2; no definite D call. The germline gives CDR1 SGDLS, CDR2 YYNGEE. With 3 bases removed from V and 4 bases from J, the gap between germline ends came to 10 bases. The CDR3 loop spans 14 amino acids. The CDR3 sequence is CASSGNPVTGELFF. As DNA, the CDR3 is TGTGCCAGCAGCGGGAACCCGGTCACCGGGGAGCTGTTTTTT.

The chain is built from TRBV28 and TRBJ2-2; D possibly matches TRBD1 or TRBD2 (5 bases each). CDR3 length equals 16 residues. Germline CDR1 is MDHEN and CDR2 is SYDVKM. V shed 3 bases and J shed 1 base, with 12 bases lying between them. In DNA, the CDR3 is TGTGCCAGCAGTTTGAGAGGGGTGGAGAACACCGGGGAGCTGTTTTTT. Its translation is CASSLRGVENTGELFF.

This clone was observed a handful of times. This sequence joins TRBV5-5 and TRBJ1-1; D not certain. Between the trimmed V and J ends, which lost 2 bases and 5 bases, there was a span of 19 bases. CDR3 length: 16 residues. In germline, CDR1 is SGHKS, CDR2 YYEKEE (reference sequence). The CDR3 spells CASSFLGSQEGTEAFF. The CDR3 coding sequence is TGTGCCAGCAGCTTTCTGGGCAGTCAGGAAGGGACTGAAGCTTTCTTT.

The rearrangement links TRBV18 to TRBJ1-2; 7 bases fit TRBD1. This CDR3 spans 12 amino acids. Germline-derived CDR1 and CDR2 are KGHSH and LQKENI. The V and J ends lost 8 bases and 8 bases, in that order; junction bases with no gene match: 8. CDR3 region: CASRTGVPGYTF. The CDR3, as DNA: TGTGCCAGCCGGACAGGCGTCCCCGGCTACACCTTC.